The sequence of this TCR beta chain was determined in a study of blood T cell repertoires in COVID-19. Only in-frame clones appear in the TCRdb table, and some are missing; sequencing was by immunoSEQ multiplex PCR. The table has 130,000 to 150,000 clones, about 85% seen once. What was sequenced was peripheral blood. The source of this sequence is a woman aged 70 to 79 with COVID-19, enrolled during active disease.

As DNA, the CDR3 is TGTGCCAGCAGCCCTGACAGGGGGAAAAATGAAAAACTGTTTTTT. This encodes CASSPDRGKNEKLFF. This chain uses TRBV7-9 with TRBJ1-4, with 9 positions matching TRBD1. V lost 5 bases to trimming and J lost 5 bases; unmatched junction nucleotides: 6. The V gene's germline CDR1 is SEHNR and CDR2 FQNEAQ (reference sequence). The CDR3 sequence is 15 residues long. Variable domain in full (rest from reference TRBV7-9 and TRBJ1-4): DTGVSQNPRHKITKRGQNVTFRCDPISEHNRLYWYRQTLGQGPEFLTYFQNEAQLEKSRLLSDRFSAERPKGSFSTLEIQRTEQGDSAMYLCASSPDRGKNEKLFFGSGTQLSVL.